This T cell receptor beta chain is from a study of long-term antiretroviral therapy in people with HIV. Clinicians in the United States treated all participants with HIV. It was version v3.0 of the immunoSEQ assay that was run at survey level. This table comes from immunoSEQ multiplex PCR, and its TCRdb copy is limited to in-frame clones, with some not included. The table has tens of thousands of clones, roughly 80% seen once; the top ten hold less than 25%. In the case of this clone: Its antigen remains unknown.

The CDR3 covers 16 residues. Germline trimming cut 1 base from V and 5 bases from J; bases unmatched to any gene: 8. Germline CDR1 is SEHNR and CDR2 is FQNEAQ (reference sequence). Study-wide findings and caveats: Dominance of pre-ART expanded clones persisted, fluctuating and often declining after ART. Specimen acquisition occurred between about 2004 and 2018, potentially under older ART regimens. HIV repertoires spanned narrower CDR3 length ranges than controls.

This clonotype was obtained from a man between 45 and 60 years old with HIV. V and J are TRBV7-9 and TRBJ2-3; 8 bases map to TRBD1. The sequencing here drew on unsorted PBMCs, taken 0.4 years after starting antiretroviral therapy. CDR3 nucleotide sequence: TGTGCCAGCAGCTTAGGAACAGGGGGAAGGAAAGATACGCAGTATTTT. This encodes CASSLGTGGRKDTQYF. The whole variable domain, remainder taken from reference TRBV7-9 and TRBJ2-3, is DTGVSQNPRHKITKRGQNVTFRCDPISEHNRLYWYRQTLGQGPEFLTYFQNEAQLEKSRLLSDRFSAERPKGSFSTLEIQRTEQGDSAMYLCASSLGTGGRKDTQYFGPGTRLTVL.